The following is a TCR beta chain sequence with its context. This CDR3 is built from 14 residues. V was pared by 7 bases and J by 2 bases, with 15 bases between. Germline CDR1 SGHNT, CDR2 YENEEA. The sample originates from a study of technical replicates of blood from a handful of donors. Libraries were prepared by immunoSEQ multiplex PCR; TCRdb keeps only in-frame clonotypes and omits some of them. The sample lists around 80,000 clones, about 98% occurring once. The specimen was T cells isolated from PBMCs. The chain joins TRBV11-3 to TRBJ2-7, with a weak D call TRBD1 (5 bases). The clonotype was recovered from a human donor in good health. The CDR3 nucleotides are TGTGCCAGCACGGCTAGGGGTAGAGCCTACGAGCAGTACTTC. Its translation: CASTARGRAYEQYF.